This TCR beta chain came from a study of blood T cell repertoires in COVID-19. The wider study: Some COVID-19 samples were acute and others convalescent; all came from the United States, Italy and Spain. Sources were T cells, B-cell-depleted T cells, or PBMCs; the material itself was cDNA or gDNA.

Data came from immunoSEQ multiplex PCR; TCRdb stores just in-frame clones and leaves some out. The profile shows roughly 410,000 clones, around 87% of them singletons. The CDR3 runs 12 residues. Germline V gene sequence: CDR1 SGHAT, CDR2 FQNNGV. Trimming cost V 8 bases and J 5 bases, with 13 bases left between them. The sequenced sample consisted of peripheral blood. This chain joins TRBV11-2 and TRBJ2-7; D possibly corresponds to TRBD2 (5 bases). This clonotype was obtained from a woman in her sixties or seventies with COVID-19, enrolled during active disease. CDR3 coding DNA: TGTGCCAGCTCGGGGTACAACGACGAGCAGTACTTC. Protein product: CASSGYNDEQYF.